This passage covers 19 T cell receptor beta chains from one sample sequenced in a study of molecular identifiers for immune sequencing clone quantification. Via MiXCR, TCRdb re-called the PCR reads, giving one row per CDR3 protein. In the table there are some 590,000 distinct CDR3 sequences, 25% of which are singletons. The sequenced sample consisted of naive CD8+ T cells from blood, with Jurkat cell RNA spiked in. Indicated subset: FACS-sorted CD8+CD4-CCR7+CD45RA+ naive T cells. Receptor source: a human donor in good health. Some libraries in this study had Jurkat cell RNA spiked in.

This clonotype was seen repeatedly, ten times or more. This sequence joins TRBV4-2 and TRBJ2-5; D is uncertain. This CDR3 has 17 amino acids. Germline CDR1 LGHNA, CDR2 YNFKEQ. The ends were cut back, 4 bases at V and 0 bases at J, with 18 bases in the middle. CDR3 residues: CASSPTVLSGHQETQYF. The CDR3 nucleotides are TGTGCCAGCAGCCCCACCGTTTTATCAGGCCACCAAGAGACCCAGTACTTC.

At least ten counts were recorded for this clonotype. This chain connects TRBV7-9 to TRBJ2-5; D is ambiguous. The ends were cut back, 3 bases at V and 5 bases at J, with 16 bases in the middle. The CDR3 runs to 15 residues. Germline values: CDR1 SEHNR, CDR2 FQNEAQ (reference sequence). The CDR3 coding sequence is TGTGCCAGCAGCTTCACCCTAGGTCCGGGTGAGACCCAGTACTTC. Its translation is CASSFTLGPGETQYF.

This clonotype was observed at least ten times. The chain links TRBV19 to TRBJ2-3; D is tentatively TRBD1 or TRBD2 (5 bases each). The CDR3 loop spans 15 amino acids. The V and J ends lost 2 bases and 2 bases respectively, with 11 bases between them. Germline V gene data show CDR1 as LNHDA and CDR2 as SQIVND (reference sequence). CDR3 sequence reads: CASSILGESTDTQYF. CDR3 DNA sequence: TGTGCCAGTAGTATATTGGGGGAATCCACAGATACGCAGTATTTT. Together with reference TRBV19 and TRBJ2-3, the CDR3 gives the full variable domain: DGGITQSPKYLFRKEGQNVTLSCEQNLNHDAMYWYRQDPGQGLRLIYYSQIVNDFQKGDIAEGYSVSREKKESFPLTVTSAQKNPTAFYLCASSILGESTDTQYFGPGTRLTVL.

This chain links TRBV11-2 with TRBJ1-1; 8 nucleotides line up with TRBD1. V trimming: 4 bases; J trimming: 5 bases; junction bases outside the gene matches: 9. The CDR3 totals 15 residues. Germline V CDR1 and CDR2: SGHAT, FQNNGV. The CDR3 DNA is TGTGCCAGCAGCTCAGGGACAGGCTGGGGGACTGAAGCTTTCTTT. Translating gives CASSSGTGWGTEAFF.

This clonotype was counted ten times or more. The genes are TRBV7-2 and TRBJ1-6, with 7 bases identical to TRBD1. The CDR3 consists of 16 residues. Germline V lookup: CDR1 SGHTA, CDR2 FQGNSA. V trimming: 5 bases; J trimming: 2 bases; junction bases outside the gene matches: 6. CDR3 DNA sequence: TGTGCCAGCAGCCCATATAGGGGGCCCTATAATTCACCCCTCCACTTT. The encoded protein is CASSPYRGPYNSPLHF.

This clonotype was detected only a few times. The rearrangement links TRBV11-2 to TRBJ1-3; 8 bases match TRBD1. The trim removed 6 bases at V and 3 bases at J, leaving 4 bases unmatched. Germline CDR1 reads SGHAT; CDR2 reads FQNNGV. The CDR3 extends over 14 amino acids. DNA of the CDR3: TGTGCCAGCAGACAGACAGGGGATGGAAACACCATATATTTT. Its protein product is CASRQTGDGNTIYF.

This clonotype was picked up a small number of times. The J gene is TRBJ1-1, the V gene TRBV27; tentatively, D is TRBD1 (5 bases). The CDR3 extends over 15 amino acids. Deletions cut 5 bases from V and 3 bases from J, with 16 bases between. Looked up from germline, CDR1 is MNHEY and CDR2 is SMNVEV (reference sequence). The CDR3 here is CASSRQGIEYTEAFF. In DNA, the CDR3 is TGTGCCAGCAGTCGGCAGGGCATCGAGTACACTGAAGCTTTCTTT.

The chain employs TRBV7-4 and TRBJ2-7; 10 positions agree with TRBD1. CDR1 and CDR2 (germline): SGHVT, SQSDAQ. With V trimmed by 3 bases and J by 4 bases, 9 bases remained unmatched. The CDR3 is 16 amino acids. DNA of the CDR3: TGTGCCAGCAGCTTTTTCGATTGGGACAGGGGTTACGAGCAGTACTTC. Translation: CASSFFDWDRGYEQYF.

This clonotype was seen a handful of times. The chain joins TRBV11-2 to TRBJ2-3, with D tentatively TRBD2 (5 bases). The V and J ends lost 6 bases and 0 bases respectively, with 13 bases between them. Germline loops: CDR1 SGHAT, CDR2 FQNNGV. The CDR3 loop spans 15 amino acids. CDR3: CASSPFRGSTDTQYF. Written as DNA, the CDR3 is TGTGCCAGCAGTCCATTCCGCGGGAGCACAGATACGCAGTATTTT.

The CDR3 sequence is CASSFARSTGNTEAFF. CDR3 DNA sequence: TGTGCCAGCAGCTTCGCCCGATCGACAGGAAACACTGAAGCTTTCTTT. The chain couples TRBV13 to TRBJ1-1; D is perhaps TRBD1 (6 bases). This CDR3 contains 16 residues. V lost 3 bases and J 2 bases, leaving 16 bases between the germline ends. The germline V gene has CDR1 PRHDT and CDR2 FYEKMQ (reference sequence). The full variable domain, rest sourced from reference TRBV13 and TRBJ1-1, is AAGVIQSPRHLIKEKRETATLKCYPIPRHDTVYWYQQGPGQDPQFLISFYEKMQSDKGSIPDRFSAQQFSDYHSELNMSSLELGDSALYFCASSFARSTGNTEAFFGQGTRLTVV.

This clonotype was seen a handful of times. This chain joins TRBV10-3 and TRBJ2-7, with 9 bases identical to TRBD1. Looked up from germline, CDR1 is ENHRY and CDR2 is SYGVKD. This CDR3 has 15 amino acids. The J segment lost 2 bases and the V segment lost 0 bases, leaving 2 bases of the junction unmatched. In DNA, the CDR3 is TGTGCCATCAGTGAGTCGGACAGGGGAGCCTACGAGCAGTACTTC. Its protein is CAISESDRGAYEQYF.

Comments on this clonotype: A much larger clone lies a single base off, so this may be a read error. V gene TRBV28 combines with J gene TRBJ1-3, with D hard to call. The V gene's germline CDR1 is MDHEN and CDR2 SYDVKM. There are 15 residues in the CDR3. In DNA, the CDR3 is TGTGCCAGCAGTTTACTGGCCTCCTCTGGAGACACCATATATTTT. Translating gives CASSLLASSGDTIYF.

As to this clonotype: Without the conserved terminal phenylalanine or tryptophan, this CDR3 likely stems from a read error. The gene calls are TRBV9 and TRBJ2-3; 11 bases agree with TRBD2. This CDR3 region has 15 residues. Germline V gives CDR1 SGDLS, CDR2 YYNGEE. Losses at the gene ends were 4 bases for V and 6 bases for J; bases not matched to a gene: 7. The CDR3 nucleotides read TGTGCCAGCAGCTCCGAGGGACTAGCGGTGGATACGCAGTATTAT. Amino acid sequence: CASSSEGLAVDTQYY.

Notes on this clonotype: One end of the junction fails to match germline, which may point to a read error. The CDR3 sequence is CASRSRTSPYEQCF. As DNA, the CDR3 is TGTGCCAGCCGATCCAGGACGTCCCCCTACGAGCAGTGCTTC. The chain employs TRBV6-2 or TRBV6-3 and TRBJ2-7; D is ambiguous. The germline V gene has CDR1 MNHEY and CDR2 SVGEGT. This CDR3 comprises 14 residues.

Worth noting for this clonotype: Lacking the conserved final phenylalanine or tryptophan, this CDR3 likely reflects a read error. The J gene is TRBJ1-6, the V gene TRBV7-9; TRBD1 agrees at 9 bases. Germline lookup yields CDR1 SEHNR and CDR2 FQNEAQ (reference sequence). V was clipped by 5 bases and J by 6 bases; unmatched bases: 5. CDR3 size: 15 residues. CDR3 bases: TGTGCCAGCAGCCCCGGGACAGGGACTAATTCACCCCTCCACTTA. It yields the protein CASSPGTGTNSPLHL.

There are many counts of this clonotype. The V gene is TRBV21-1, the J gene TRBJ1-5. TRBV21-1 is noted as a pseudogene. CDR3 size: 14 residues. CDR3: CASSKSTTGDLWHF. CDR3 DNA sequence: TGTGCCAGCAGCAAATCAACAACTGGGGATCTTTGGCATTTT.

The chain has TRBV7-9 and TRBJ1-4; 8 nucleotides align to TRBD1. CDR3 length: 16 amino acids. Germline lookup yields CDR1 SEHNR and CDR2 FQNEAQ (reference sequence). Trimming took 5 bases from V and 5 from J; bases not matched to a gene: 10. DNA of the CDR3: TGTGCCAGCAGCCCCTCCCGTGGGACAGGAAATGAAAAACTGTTTTTT. Translated: CASSPSRGTGNEKLFF.

The rearrangement joins TRBV28 to TRBJ1-5; 8 positions match TRBD1. The CDR3 loop spans 18 amino acids. The germline V gene has CDR1 MDHEN and CDR2 SYDVKM. Losses at the gene ends were 8 bases for V and 5 bases for J; bases not matched to a gene: 20. The CDR3 DNA follows: TGTGCCAGCGGTTACCCGGCCCAAGGACAGGGTTTAGATCAGCCCCAGCATTTT. Translated: CASGYPAQGQGLDQPQHF.

There are a few counts of this clonotype. This chain uses TRBV28 with TRBJ2-7; D remains ambiguous. Trimming removed 1 base from V and 1 base from J, with 8 bases in between. Germline V gene data show CDR1 as MDHEN and CDR2 as SYDVKM. The CDR3 runs 14 residues. CDR3 sequence (DNA): TGTGCCAGCAGTTTATTAGAGAATTCCTACGAGCAGTACTTC. It yields the protein CASSLLENSYEQYF.